This entry lists 29 T cell receptor beta chains sequenced from one sample in a study of PD-1 blockade in classical Hodgkin lymphoma. Every patient had relapsed following autologous stem cell transplantation, and cohorts differed in brentuximab vedotin exposure. The table came from immunoSEQ multiplex PCR; TCRdb's copy has only in-frame clones and leaves some out. The sample holds around 91,000 clones; around 81% are singletons and the top ten take around 15%. This specimen consisted of peripheral blood mononuclear cells (PBMCs), obtained before the second cycle of nivolumab. Every receptor here comes from a human donor with classical Hodgkin lymphoma.

This clone was counted once. Within the sample, other DNA sequences also encode this same CDR3. The rearrangement joins TRBV5-1 to TRBJ2-3; possibly TRBD2 for D (5 bases). CDR1 is SGHRS and CDR2 is YFSETQ in the germline V gene. This CDR3 has 14 residues. The V end lost 0 bases, the J end lost 2 bases, and 7 bases lay between the germline ends. This CDR3 is CASSLGTLTDTQYF. The DNA of the CDR3 is TGCGCCAGCAGCTTGGGGACTCTCACAGATACGCAGTATTTT.

V and J are TRBV7-2 and TRBJ2-1; D is uncertain. Trimming removed 5 bases at V and 0 bases at J, with 11 bases between. The CDR3 length is 15 residues. Germline CDR1 is SGHTA and CDR2 is FQGNSA. In DNA form, the CDR3 reads TGTGCCAGCAGCCCCAGCCCGAGCTCCTACAATGAGCAGTTCTTC. Amino acid sequence: CASSPSPSSYNEQFF. Combining the CDR3 with reference TRBV7-2 and TRBJ2-1 gives the whole variable domain GAGVSQSPSNKVTEKGKDVELRCDPISGHTALYWYRQSLGQGLEFLIYFQGNSAPDKSGLPSDRFSAERTGGSVSTLTIQRTQQEDSAVYLCASSPSPSSYNEQFFGPGTRLTVL.

The rearrangement uses TRBV2 and TRBJ2-2; D is undetermined. V was pared by 5 bases and J by 4 bases, with 8 bases between. This CDR3 comprises 13 residues. Germline V gives CDR1 SNHLY, CDR2 FYNNEI. The CDR3, as DNA: TGTGCCAGCAGTCGAAGCTTCACCGGGGAGCTGTTTTTT. It is translated as CASSRSFTGELFF.

The chain carries TRBV4-1 and TRBJ2-7; TRBD2 matches 10 bases. Germline trimming cut 4 bases from V and 5 bases from J; bases unmatched to any gene: 23. Germline lookup yields CDR1 MGHRA and CDR2 YSYEKL. This CDR3 spans 20 amino acids. The chain's CDR3 is CASSRKSPSSASGSIHEQYF. CDR3 in DNA: TGCGCCAGCAGCCGAAAAAGCCCTAGTTCCGCTAGCGGGAGCATCCACGAGCAGTACTTC.

The CDR3 loop is CAHGGADTQYF. The CDR3 DNA follows: TGTGCCCATGGGGGGGCAGATACGCAGTATTTT. The chain employs TRBV7-9 and TRBJ2-3; TRBD2 agrees at 7 bases. J was trimmed by 4 bases and V by 11 bases; bases with no gene match: 3. CDR1 and CDR2 from the germline V gene are SEHNR and FQNEAQ (reference sequence). The CDR3 has 11 residues.

This clone was seen only a few times. V usage is TRBV7-9 and J usage is TRBJ1-1, with D perhaps matching TRBD1 (5 bases). Looked up from germline, CDR1 is SEHNR and CDR2 is FQNEAQ (reference sequence). There are 14 residues in the CDR3. V was shortened by 4 bases and J by 2 bases, with 11 bases between the two germline ends. The CDR3 DNA reads as TGTGCCAGCAGCTCTGGGACGGCAAACACTGAAGCTTTCTTT. This translates into CASSSGTANTEAFF.

The chain uses TRBV5-1 and TRBJ2-5, with 7 bases fitting TRBD1. The CDR3 length is 14 residues. Trimming cost V 4 bases and J 5 bases; bases outside gene matches: 8. Germline CDR1 is SGHRS and CDR2 is YFSETQ. The CDR3 loop reads CASSQTGTGETQYF. As DNA, the CDR3 is TGCGCCAGCAGCCAGACAGGGACCGGGGAGACCCAGTACTTC. The entire variable domain, with the rest obtained from reference TRBV5-1 and TRBJ2-5, is as follows: KAGVTQTPRYLIKTRGQQVTLSCSPISGHRSVSWYQQTPGQGLQFLFEYFSETQRNKGNFPGRFSGRQFSNSRSEMNVSTLELGDSALYLCASSQTGTGETQYFGPGTRLLVL.

The chain couples TRBV19 to TRBJ1-3; TRBD1 matches at 10 bases. The CDR3 has 17 residues. Looked up from germline, CDR1 is LNHDA and CDR2 is SQIVND (reference sequence). Unmatched junction bases numbered 5, after V lost 3 bases and J lost 0 bases. The CDR3 loop reads CASSMRGQGSSGNTIYF. Here the CDR3 DNA reads TGTGCCAGTAGTATGAGGGGACAGGGGAGCTCTGGAAACACCATATATTTT.

The chain recombines TRBV27 with TRBJ1-6, with a tentative D call TRBD1 (5 bases). The germline V gene has CDR1 MNHEY and CDR2 SMNVEV (reference sequence). Trimming shortened V by 6 bases and J by 8 bases, and 8 bases separated the two germline ends. The CDR3 loop spans 12 amino acids. The CDR3 is CASRDTYSPLHF. CDR3 nucleotide sequence: TGTGCCAGCAGGGACACCTATTCACCCCTCCACTTT.

In nucleotides, the CDR3 is TGTGCCAGCAGTTCCACACAGGGGGCTAGTTACAATGAGCAGTTCTTC. It specifies CASSSTQGASYNEQFF. This chain connects TRBV7-7 to TRBJ2-1; 9 bases are shared with TRBD1. V was clipped by 6 bases and J by 4 bases; unmatched bases: 10. Looked up from germline, CDR1 is SSHAT and CDR2 is FNYEAQ (reference sequence). This CDR3 contains 16 residues.

This chain links TRBV5-5 with TRBJ2-2, with TRBD1 matching 9 bases. V gave up 0 bases and J gave up 7 bases; unmatched junction bases: 7. Germline values: CDR1 SGHKS, CDR2 YYEKEE (reference sequence). The CDR3 runs to 16 residues. CDR3 in DNA: TGTGCCAGCAGCTTGGTTACAGGGGGCAATCACGGGGAGCTGTTTTTT. Its translation is CASSLVTGGNHGELFF.

The chain combines TRBV19 with TRBJ1-2; 9 nucleotides match TRBD1. Germline V CDR1 and CDR2: LNHDA, SQIVND (reference sequence). J lost 3 bases, V lost 6 bases, and 2 bases had no gene match. The CDR3 has 13 residues. This CDR3 reads CASRRDRDYGYTF. The CDR3 DNA reads as TGTGCCAGTAGGAGGGACAGGGACTATGGCTACACCTTC.

The chain is built from TRBV25-1 and TRBJ2-3, with 8 nucleotides matching TRBD1. Looked up from germline, CDR1 is MGHDK and CDR2 is SYGVNS. The CDR3 consists of 13 residues. The V segment lost 7 bases and the J segment 1 base; nucleotides outside the gene matches: 1. CDR3: CASTDRGTDTQYF. The DNA of the CDR3 is TGTGCCAGCACGGACAGGGGCACAGATACGCAGTATTTT. Full variable domain (missing parts from reference TRBV25-1 and TRBJ2-3): EADIYQTPRYLVIGTGKKITLECSQTMGHDKMYWYQQDPGMELHLIHYSYGVNSTEKGDLSSESTVSRIRTEHFPLTLESARPSHTSQYLCASTDRGTDTQYFGPGTRLTVL.

This clone was seen only once. The chain links TRBV6-1 to TRBJ1-4; weak D call: TRBD1 (5 bases). Deletions cut 3 bases from V and 4 bases from J, with 15 bases between. The CDR3 is made up of 16 amino acids. In germline, CDR1 is MNHNS, CDR2 SASEGT. The CDR3 loop is CASSEGVRVLNEKLFF. The CDR3 DNA reads as TGTGCCAGCAGTGAGGGGGTCCGGGTCCTTAATGAAAAACTGTTTTTT.

V usage is TRBV2 and J usage is TRBJ2-7, with 7 positions matching TRBD2. The CDR3 covers 13 residues. Germline V gives CDR1 SNHLY, CDR2 FYNNEI. The junction had 8 bases not matched to a gene; V was cut back by 8 bases and J by 4 bases. For the CDR3, the DNA is TGTGCCAGCGGGGATCTAGCGGATTACGAGCAGTACTTC. Its protein is CASGDLADYEQYF.

The chain uses TRBV9 and TRBJ2-7; 8 nucleotides agree with TRBD2. The germline gives CDR1 SGDLS, CDR2 YYNGEE. Trimming cost V 0 bases and J 2 bases; bases outside gene matches: 1. The CDR3 runs to 14 residues. The CDR3 DNA is TGTGCCAGCAGCGTAGGGGGACTAGCCTACGAGCAGTACTTC. Its translation: CASSVGGLAYEQYF.

This clone was observed a handful of times. The chain recombines TRBV4-3 with TRBJ1-2; 7 positions agree with TRBD1. Germline V gene lookup returns CDR1 LGHNA and CDR2 YSLEER. The CDR3 sequence is 14 residues long. With 3 bases clipped from V and 4 bases from J, the junction kept 5 bases outside the gene matches. The DNA for the CDR3 is TGCGCCAGCAGCCAGGCGGGACAGATCTATGGCTACACCTTC. It specifies CASSQAGQIYGYTF.

In the case of this clone: This CDR3 is also generated by other DNA sequences in the sample. The V call is TRBV7-9, the J call TRBJ2-5; D is uncertain. Germline CDR1 is SEHNR and CDR2 is FQNEAQ (reference sequence). Trimming left V 1 base short and J 5 bases short, with 2 bases between. CDR3 length: 11 residues. The DNA for the CDR3 is TGTGCCAGCAGCTTAGTGGAGACCCAGTACTTC. Protein product: CASSLVETQYF.

The chain employs TRBV10-3 and TRBJ1-1; D uncertain. Trimming stripped 10 bases from V and 0 bases from J, with 15 bases between. The CDR3 runs 14 residues. In germline, CDR1 is ENHRY, CDR2 SYGVKD. This CDR3 is CATTRLDMNTEAFF. As DNA, the CDR3 is TGTGCCACCACCCGGCTCGATATGAACACTGAAGCTTTCTTT.

V gene TRBV5-5 combines with J gene TRBJ2-7; 11 nucleotides align to TRBD1. The CDR3 has 15 residues. The germline V gene encodes CDR1 SGHKS and CDR2 YYEKEE (reference sequence). Trimming at V came to 0 bases and at J to 3 bases, leaving 2 bases not matched to a gene. CDR3 in amino acids: CASSLGGTGGYEQYF. The CDR3 DNA is TGTGCCAGCAGCTTGGGAGGGACAGGGGGCTACGAGCAGTACTTC.

CDR3 sequence reads: CASSSQGLNTEAFF. The CDR3 nucleotides read TGCGCCAGCAGCTCACAGGGTCTGAACACTGAAGCTTTCTTT. The rearrangement uses TRBV4-1 and TRBJ1-1, with D maybe TRBD1 (6 bases). The V end lost 5 bases, the J end lost 0 bases, and 10 bases lay between the germline ends. This CDR3 is built from 14 residues. Looked up from germline, CDR1 is MGHRA and CDR2 is YSYEKL.

The CDR3 sequence is CASSLGTSYNEQFF. For the CDR3, the DNA is TGTGCCAGCAGCTTAGGGACGTCCTACAATGAGCAGTTCTTC. The rearrangement joins TRBV11-2 to TRBJ2-1; D remains unclear. The V and J ends lost 1 base and 1 base respectively, with 5 bases between them. This CDR3 contains 14 residues. From germline, CDR1 is SGHAT and CDR2 FQNNGV.

CDR3 sequence: CASSIDSYPYEQYF. The CDR3 DNA reads as TGTGCCAGCAGTATTGACTCCTACCCCTACGAGCAGTACTTC. The chain links TRBV6-1 to TRBJ2-7; D call uncertain. Looked up from germline, CDR1 is MNHNS and CDR2 is SASEGT. Trimming took 5 bases from V and 2 from J, leaving 13 bases between them. There are 14 residues in the CDR3.

The rearrangement joins TRBV11-2 to TRBJ1-4, with 7 bases that match TRBD1. Losses at the gene ends were 5 bases for V and 5 bases for J; bases not matched to a gene: 8. The CDR3 runs 15 residues. Germline V gene data show CDR1 as SGHAT and CDR2 as FQNNGV. CDR3 sequence: CASSPMATGNEKLFF. For the CDR3, the DNA is TGTGCCAGCAGCCCAATGGCGACAGGGAATGAAAAACTGTTTTTT.

The chain recombines TRBV5-6 with TRBJ2-6, with TRBD2 as a possible D gene (7 bases). The CDR3 sequence is 17 residues long. The germline V gene encodes CDR1 SGHDT and CDR2 YYEEEE. V was shortened by 3 bases and J by 1 base, with 14 bases between the two germline ends. Here the CDR3 DNA reads TGTGCCAGCAGCTGGGGCGGGGGCAGGTCTGGGGCCAACGTCCTGACTTTC. Encoded protein: CASSWGGGRSGANVLTF.

This clone was counted a few times. The gene calls are TRBV4-2 and TRBJ1-2, with D perhaps TRBD1 (6 bases). The CDR3 extends over 17 amino acids. Germline V gives CDR1 LGHNA, CDR2 YNFKEQ. Trimming stripped 3 bases from V and 4 bases from J, with 21 bases between. For the CDR3, the DNA is TGTGCCAGCAGCCAGAGGGCGGGGGTCCAGGACAGCTATGGCTACACCTTC. Translated: CASSQRAGVQDSYGYTF.

The chain carries TRBV7-9 and TRBJ1-4, with 8 bases identical to TRBD1. Germline CDR1 SEHNR, CDR2 FQNEAQ (reference sequence). The CDR3 has 14 amino acids. With V trimmed by 5 bases and J by 6 bases, 5 bases remained unmatched. The CDR3 bases are TGTGCCAGCAGCCTGGACAGGGTGGATGAAAAACTGTTTTTT. It yields the protein CASSLDRVDEKLFF.

The DNA for the CDR3 is TGTGCCAGCAGTTACAGCCACGGGGCTGAAGCTTTCTTT. This codes for CASSYSHGAEAFF. The chain joins TRBV6-6 to TRBJ1-1; D unresolved. Germline CDR1 reads MNHNY; CDR2 reads SVGAGI (reference sequence). V was clipped by 2 bases and J by 6 bases, with 10 bases between them. The CDR3 runs 13 residues.

This chain joins TRBV27 and TRBJ2-3; 13 bases are shared with TRBD2. Per germline, CDR1 MNHEY and CDR2 SMNVEV (reference sequence). This CDR3 is built from 16 residues. V dropped 5 bases and J dropped 2; count of bases not matched to a gene: 4. CDR3 region: CASSPGLAGYTDTQYF. DNA for the CDR3: TGTGCCAGCAGTCCGGGACTAGCGGGATACACAGATACGCAGTATTTT.